The entry below describes one T cell receptor beta chain. What it binds is unknown. Cells are PBMCs isolated from roughly 9.2 ml of fresh blood. Germline V gene data show CDR1 as LGHDT and CDR2 as YNNKEL (reference sequence). With 3 bases clipped from V and 0 bases from J, the junction kept 2 bases outside the gene matches. This CDR3 contains 17 residues. This record comes from a study of T cells in Graves' hyperthyroidism and ophthalmopathy. General study findings and limits: Most expanded thyroid clonotypes above 0.001 also appeared in blood. Using 13 V-J features, a model discriminated ophthalmopathy from stable hyperthyroidism.

What was amplified from RNA transcripts were TCR beta CDR3 regions. Primed by the HTBI set, a first-round RT-PCR was run on the TCR CDR3. TCRdb reprocessed the multiplex PCR reads via MiXCR and lists one record per CDR3 protein. There are hundreds of thousands of distinct CDR3 sequences in the sample; approximately 14% occur only once, and 14% lies in the top ten. Source material: blood. V is TRBV3-1 and J is TRBJ2-2; 12 positions agree with TRBD1. The receptor comes from a woman under 30 with Graves' hyperthyroidism. The CDR3 reads CASSQGTGGANTGELFF. In nucleotides, the CDR3 is TGTGCCAGCAGCCAGGGGACAGGGGGCGCGAACACCGGGGAGCTGTTTTTT.